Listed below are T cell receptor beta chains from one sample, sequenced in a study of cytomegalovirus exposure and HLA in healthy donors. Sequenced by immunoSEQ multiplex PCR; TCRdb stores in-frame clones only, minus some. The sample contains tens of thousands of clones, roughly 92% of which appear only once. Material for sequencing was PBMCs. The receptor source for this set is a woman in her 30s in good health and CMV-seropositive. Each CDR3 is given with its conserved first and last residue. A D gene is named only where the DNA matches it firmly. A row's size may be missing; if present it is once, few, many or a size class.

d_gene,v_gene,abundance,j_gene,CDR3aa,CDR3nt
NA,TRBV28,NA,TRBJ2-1,CASSYRDKYNEQFF,TGTGCCAGCAGTTACCGGGACAAATACAATGAGCAGTTCTTC
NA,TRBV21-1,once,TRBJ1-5,CASSRDRVDQPQHF,TGTGCCAGCAGTCGGGACAGGGTGGATCAGCCCCAGCATTTT
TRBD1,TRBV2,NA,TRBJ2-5,CASSGRPGQGPKQETQYF,TGTGCCAGCAGTGGACGTCCGGGACAGGGACCCAAACAAGAGACCCAGTACTTC
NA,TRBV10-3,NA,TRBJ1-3,CAISESGLPKDSGNTIYF,TGTGCCATCAGTGAGTCTGGACTGCCGAAGGATTCCGGAAACACCATATATTTT
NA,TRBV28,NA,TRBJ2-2,CASSLLHGVGGGELFF,TGTGCCAGCAGTTTACTCCACGGGGTAGGAGGCGGGGAGCTGTTTTTT
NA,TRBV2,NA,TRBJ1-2,CASSESARSYGYTF,TGTGCCAGCAGTGAATCAGCCAGGTCGTATGGCTACACCTTC
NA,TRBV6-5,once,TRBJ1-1,CASSSSTGKAFF,TGTGCCAGCAGTTCCTCTACAGGGAAGGCTTTCTTT
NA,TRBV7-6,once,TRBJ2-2,CASSPEAGPHGELFF,TGTGCCAGCAGCCCCGAGGCGGGCCCTCACGGGGAGCTGTTTTTT
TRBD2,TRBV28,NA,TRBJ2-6,CASSLFLFGRASGANVLTF,TGTGCCAGCAGTTTATTTTTGTTCGGGAGGGCTTCTGGGGCCAACGTCCTGACTTTC
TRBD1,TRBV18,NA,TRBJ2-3,CASSPGQESPSTDTQYF,TGTGCCAGCTCACCGGGACAGGAAAGTCCTAGCACAGATACGCAGTATTTT
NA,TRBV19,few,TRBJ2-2,CASSIGRNTGELFF,TGTGCCAGTAGTATCGGGAGGAACACCGGGGAGCTGTTTTTT
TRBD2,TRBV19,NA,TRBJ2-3,CASSPPGLSTDTQYF,TGTGCCAGTAGCCCCCCGGGACTAAGCACAGATACGCAGTATTTT
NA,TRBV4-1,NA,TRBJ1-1,CASSQGETGREAFF,TGCGCCAGCAGCCAAGGGGAAACAGGTAGGGAAGCTTTCTTT
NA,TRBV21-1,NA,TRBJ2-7,CASSTPQAAGYFYEQYF,TGTGCCAGCAGCACCCCCCAGGCGGCGGGCTACTTCTACGAGCAGTACTTC
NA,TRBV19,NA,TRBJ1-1,CASMRGLNTEAFF,TGTGCCAGTATGCGAGGGTTGAACACTGAAGCTTTCTTT
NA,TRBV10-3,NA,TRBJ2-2,CAISERQGSIGTGELFF,TGTGCCATCAGTGAGCGTCAGGGATCTATAGGCACCGGGGAGCTGTTTTTT
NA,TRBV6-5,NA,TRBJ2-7,CASSYVSGSYEQYF,TGTGCCAGCAGTTACGTGTCGGGCTCCTACGAGCAGTACTTC
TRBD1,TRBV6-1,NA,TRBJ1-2,CASSESHRQGYGYTF,TGTGCCAGCAGTGAGTCCCACCGACAGGGGTATGGCTACACCTTC
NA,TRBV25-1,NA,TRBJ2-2,CASSEYFSGELFF,TGTGCCAGCAGTGAATACTTTTCCGGGGAGCTGTTTTTT
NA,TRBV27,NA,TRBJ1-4,CASSNNNPTGKLFF,TGTGCCAGCAGTAACAATAACCCCACAGGAAAACTGTTTTTT
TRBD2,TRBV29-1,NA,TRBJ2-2,CSGTSGRNTGELFF,TGCAGCGGAACTAGCGGGAGAAACACCGGGGAGCTGTTTTTT
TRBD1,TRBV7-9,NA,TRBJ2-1,CASRSRKPDRDNEQFF,TGTGCCAGCAGATCGCGAAAACCGGACAGGGACAATGAGCAGTTCTTC
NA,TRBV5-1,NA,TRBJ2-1,CASRFREMPYNEQFF,TGCGCCTCCCGGTTTCGGGAGATGCCCTACAATGAGCAGTTCTTC
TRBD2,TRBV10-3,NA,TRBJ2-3,CAISEPRTSGRTDTQYF,TGTGCCATCAGTGAGCCAAGGACTAGCGGGAGGACAGATACGCAGTATTTT
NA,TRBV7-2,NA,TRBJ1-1,CASSQNWNTEAFF,TGTGCCAGCAGCCAAAATTGGAACACTGAAGCTTTCTTT
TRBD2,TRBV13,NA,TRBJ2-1,CASSQMASGSFGNEQFF,TGTGCCAGCAGTCAGATGGCTAGCGGGAGTTTCGGCAATGAGCAGTTCTTC
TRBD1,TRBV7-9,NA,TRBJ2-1,CASSLVLATGGHEQFF,TGTGCCAGCAGCTTAGTCCTTGCGACAGGGGGCCATGAGCAGTTCTTC
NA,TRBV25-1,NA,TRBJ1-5,CASSNSRSGNQPQHF,TGTGCCAGCAGTAACTCAAGATCTGGCAATCAGCCCCAGCATTTT
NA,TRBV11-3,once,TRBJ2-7,CASSLVPGGEQYF,TGTGCCAGCAGCTTAGTTCCGGGCGGGGAGCAGTACTTC
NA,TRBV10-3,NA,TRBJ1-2,CAISDRGIDYGYTF,TGTGCCATCAGTGACAGGGGAATTGACTATGGCTACACCTTC
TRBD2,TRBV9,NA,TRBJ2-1,CASSVGSSGMSHEQFF,TGTGCCAGCAGCGTTGGGTCTAGCGGGATGTCCCATGAGCAGTTCTTC
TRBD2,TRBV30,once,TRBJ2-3,CAWRARGSGTDTQYF,TGTGCCTGGAGGGCACGCGGGAGCGGCACAGATACGCAGTATTTT
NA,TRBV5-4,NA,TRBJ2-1,CASSLRRNTFYNEQFF,TGTGCCAGCAGCTTACGGCGGAATACCTTTTACAATGAGCAGTTCTTC
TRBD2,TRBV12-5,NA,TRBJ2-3,CASELSGSPDTQYF,TGTGCTAGTGAACTAAGCGGGAGTCCAGATACGCAGTATTTT
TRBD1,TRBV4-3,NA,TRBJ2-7,CASSQQTGHTYEQYF,TGCGCCAGCAGCCAACAGACAGGGCACACCTACGAGCAGTACTTC
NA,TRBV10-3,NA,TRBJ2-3,CAIAETAKSTDTQYF,TGTGCCATCGCTGAGACAGCAAAGTCCACAGATACGCAGTATTTT
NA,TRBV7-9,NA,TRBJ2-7,CASSLVVASERDEQYF,TGTGCCAGCAGCTTAGTAGTGGCTAGCGAGAGGGACGAGCAGTACTTC
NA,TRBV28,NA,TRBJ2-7,CASSLLSYEQYF,TGTGCCAGCAGTTTATTGAGCTACGAGCAGTACTTC
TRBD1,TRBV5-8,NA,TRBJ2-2,CASSWGQGVAGELFF,TGTGCCAGCAGCTGGGGACAGGGGGTTGCCGGGGAGCTGTTTTTT
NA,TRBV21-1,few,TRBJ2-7,CASTGNGHEQYF,TGTGCCAGCACGGGAAACGGGCATGAGCAGTACTTC
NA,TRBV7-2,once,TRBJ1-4,CASSLVAGIRANEKLFF,TGTGCCAGCAGCTTAGTGGCAGGGATAAGAGCTAATGAAAAACTGTTTTTT
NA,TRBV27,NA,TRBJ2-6,CASSSVFSGANVLTF,TGTGCCAGCAGCTCCGTTTTCTCTGGGGCCAACGTCCTGACTTTC
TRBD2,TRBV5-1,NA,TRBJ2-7,CASSTTSGSSYEQYF,TGCGCCAGCAGCACTACTAGCGGAAGCTCCTACGAGCAGTACTTC
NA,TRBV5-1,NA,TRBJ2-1,CASSFPRGSYNEQFF,TGCGCCAGCAGCTTCCCTCGGGGCTCCTACAATGAGCAGTTCTTC
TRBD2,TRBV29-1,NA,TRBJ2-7,CSVGGGNDEQYF,TGCAGCGTTGGCGGGGGGAACGACGAGCAGTACTTC
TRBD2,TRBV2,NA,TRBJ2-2,CASSSGTRTGELFF,TGTGCCAGCAGCTCCGGGACTAGAACCGGGGAGCTGTTTTTT
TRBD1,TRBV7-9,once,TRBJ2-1,CASSQGQAYEQFF,TGTGCCAGCAGCCAAGGACAGGCCTACGAGCAGTTCTTC
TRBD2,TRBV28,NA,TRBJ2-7,CASHTPSGTSGSYEQYF,TGTGCCAGCCATACGCCATCAGGGACTAGCGGTTCCTACGAGCAGTACTTC
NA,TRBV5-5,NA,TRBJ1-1,CASSFSTEAFF,TGTGCCAGCAGCTTCAGTACTGAAGCTTTCTTT
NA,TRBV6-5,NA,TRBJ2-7,CASTTPRGGSYEQYF,TGTGCCAGCACCACGCCCCGCGGCGGCTCCTACGAGCAGTACTTC
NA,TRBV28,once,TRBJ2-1,CASRLDREQFF,TGTGCCAGCAGGTTAGACAGGGAGCAGTTCTTC